A selection of T cell receptor beta chains follows, all from one sample in a study of OX40 agonist ivuxolimab in advanced cancers. Sequencing used immunoSEQ multiplex PCR; TCRdb keeps in-frame clones, though not all of them. The top ten clones hold roughly 0.52% of a sample with approximately 100,000 clones, approximately 88% of them seen once. The source material was CD4+ or CD8+ T cells sorted from blood, sampled in a trial of the OX40 agonist ivuxolimab. The receptors derive from an adult with an advanced solid tumor such as melanoma, head and neck, liver or kidney cancer. Both conserved end residues are part of each CDR3. A D gene is named only where the DNA matches it firmly. Expanded clones get a size class; other rows say once, few or many, or leave the size out.

TRBJ2-3	TRBD2	TRBV4-1	once	CASSQGGLAGGARDTQYF	TGCGCCAGCAGCCAAGGCGGACTAGCGGGGGGGGCCAGGGATACGCAGTATTTT
TRBJ1-4	-	TRBV18	-	CASSRTALLGTNEKLFF	TGTGCCAGCTCACGAACGGCTCTTCTGGGAACTAATGAAAAACTGTTTTTT
TRBJ2-5	-	TRBV7-9	-	CASSLAGKETQYF	TGTGCCAGCAGCTTAGCAGGAAAAGAGACCCAGTACTTC
TRBJ2-1	TRBD2	TRBV5-4	-	CASSLAMASGGANNEQFF	TGTGCCAGCAGCTTGGCCATGGCTAGCGGGGGGGCCAATAATGAGCAGTTCTTC
TRBJ1-1	-	TRBV5-6	-	CASSLQGTVGERAFF	TGTGCCAGCAGCTTACAAGGGACCGTTGGGGAGAGAGCTTTCTTT
TRBJ2-3	-	TRBV7-2	-	CASSSPQGSTDTQYF	TGTGCCAGCAGCTCCCCGCAGGGGAGCACAGATACGCAGTATTTT
TRBJ1-4	-	TRBV6-5	-	CASTLNEKLFF	TGTGCCAGCACGCTTAATGAAAAACTGTTTTTT
TRBJ2-3	TRBD2	TRBV5-1	-	CASSDPSGGTPPDTQYF	TGCGCCAGCAGCGACCCTAGCGGGGGAACCCCCCCGGATACGCAGTATTTT
TRBJ1-5	-	TRBV2	-	CASSQEPNQPQHF	TGTGCCAGCTCTCAGGAGCCTAATCAGCCCCAGCATTTT
TRBJ2-5	-	TRBV18	-	CASSPRGARETQYF	TGTGCCAGCTCACCACGGGGGGCCCGGGAGACCCAGTACTTC
TRBJ2-3	-	TRBV10-3	-	CAISERASGGATDTQYF	TGTGCCATCAGTGAGCGGGCTAGTGGGGGGGCCACAGATACGCAGTATTTT
TRBJ1-3	-	TRBV19	-	CASSITGHPGNTIYF	TGTGCCAGCTCAATAACGGGACACCCTGGAAACACCATATATTTT
TRBJ1-3	-	TRBV6-5	-	CASGRAGLNTIYF	TGTGCCAGCGGGCGGGCGGGTTTAAACACCATATATTTT
TRBJ1-5	-	TRBV12-5	-	CASGQDGVNQPQHF	TGTGCTAGTGGCCAGGACGGAGTAAATCAGCCCCAGCATTTT
TRBJ2-7	-	TRBV11-2	-	CASSLFGFASYKQYF	TGTGCCAGCAGCTTATTCGGGTTTGCCTCCTACAAGCAGTACTTC
TRBJ2-5	TRBD2	TRBV5-4	-	CASSPPGRGGRGETQYF	TGTGCCAGCAGCCCCCCTGGGCGGGGGGGAAGGGGAGAGACCCAGTACTTC
TRBJ1-4	-	TRBV4-1	-	CASSLGRATNEKLFF	TGCGCCAGCAGCCTCGGGAGGGCAACTAATGAAAAACTGTTTTTT
TRBJ2-7	-	TRBV7-2	-	CASSFSGLSSYEQYF	TGTGCCAGCAGCTTCTCGGGACTGAGCTCCTACGAGCAGTACTTC